This T cell receptor beta chain was sequenced for a study of technical replicates of blood from a handful of donors. Between the trimmed V and J ends, which lost 6 bases and 4 bases, there was a span of 12 bases. CDR3 length: 12 amino acids. The germline V gene has CDR1 SQVTM and CDR2 ANQGSEA. Data came from immunoSEQ multiplex PCR; TCRdb stores just in-frame clones and leaves some out. The sample lists approximately 49,000 clones, more than 85% occurring once. The genes are TRBV29-1 and TRBJ2-5; D is possibly TRBD2 (6 bases). The sequencing input was PBMCs. This receptor was taken from a human donor in good health. Some clones in this sample may be carry-over from other donors' samples. As DNA, the CDR3 is TGCAGCGTCCGACTAGTCGGAGAGACCCAGTACTTC. Translating it yields CSVRLVGETQYF.